This passage covers 14 T cell receptor beta chains from one sample sequenced in a study of shared clonotypes between healthy human individuals. Sequencing was performed with immunoSEQ multiplex PCR; in TCRdb, only in-frame clones are kept and a portion is missing. Here the sample spans under 1,900,000 clones, 98% to 99% being singletons. Sequenced sample: naive CD4+ T cells sorted from blood. Subset noted: CD45RA+ positively selected. Every receptor here comes from a man aged 25 to 40 in good health.

This chain links TRBV19 with TRBJ2-1, with 10 bases that match TRBD1. With 6 bases clipped from V and 3 bases from J, the junction kept 5 bases outside the gene matches. CDR3 length: 15 residues. The V gene's germline CDR1 is LNHDA and CDR2 SQIVND (reference sequence). Written as DNA, the CDR3 is TGTGCCAGTAGCTCGGGACAGGGGTACTACAATGAGCAGTTCTTC. Its protein is CASSSGQGYYNEQFF.

The rearrangement joins TRBV15 to TRBJ1-2, with TRBD1 matching over 7 bases. This CDR3 is built from 13 residues. Germline-derived CDR1 and CDR2 are LNHNV and YYDKDF (reference sequence). V trimming: 8 bases; J trimming: 2 bases; junction bases outside the gene matches: 5. The CDR3 protein is CATAKTGNYGYTF. CDR3 in DNA: TGTGCCACCGCGAAGACAGGGAACTATGGCTACACCTTC.

This clone was recorded only once. The chain joins TRBV30 to TRBJ2-2, with 14 bases identical to TRBD2. Germline values: CDR1 GTSNPN, CDR2 SVGIG (reference sequence). Losses at the gene ends were 5 bases for V and 4 bases for J; bases not matched to a gene: 0. The CDR3 is 14 residues long. CDR3 sequence: CAWGLAGGTGELFF. CDR3 in DNA: TGTGCCTGGGGACTAGCGGGAGGCACCGGGGAGCTGTTTTTT.

For this clone: The same CDR3 arises from other DNA sequences in this sample as well. This chain links TRBV9 with TRBJ2-7; TRBD1 might be the D (7 bases). The CDR3 is 14 residues long. Looked up from germline, CDR1 is SGDLS and CDR2 is YYNGEE. V was clipped by 0 bases and J by 3 bases, with 10 bases between them. CDR3 sequence reads: CASSVAGGGYEQYF. CDR3 bases: TGTGCCAGCAGCGTAGCAGGGGGAGGCTACGAGCAGTACTTC.

Regarding this clone: This specimen includes other DNA sequences encoding the same CDR3. V is TRBV5-1 and J is TRBJ1-5, with D possibly being TRBD1 (5 bases). With 0 bases removed from V and 6 bases from J, the gap between germline ends came to 10 bases. CDR3 length: 14 residues. CDR1 and CDR2 (germline): SGHRS, YFSETQ. The CDR3 region has the DNA TGCGCCAGCAGCTTGGATGGGGGAGGTCAGCCCCAGCATTTT. Translation gives CASSLDGGGQPQHF.

The gene calls are TRBV28 and TRBJ2-2; weak D call: TRBD2 (5 bases). The germline V and J ends were trimmed by 5 bases and 2 bases, with 15 bases remaining between them. Germline CDR1 is MDHEN and CDR2 is SYDVKM. CDR3 length: 16 residues. This chain's CDR3 is CASSPLGGYNTGELFF. The CDR3 DNA reads as TGTGCCAGCAGTCCCCTCGGAGGTTATAACACCGGGGAGCTGTTTTTT.

The gene calls are TRBV5-1 and TRBJ2-7, with 9 bases lining up with TRBD2. J was trimmed by 3 bases and V by 5 bases; bases with no gene match: 6. Germline V gene data show CDR1 as SGHRS and CDR2 as YFSETQ. This CDR3 has 14 residues. The CDR3 region has the DNA TGCGCCAGCAGAACACTAGCGGGTAGCTACGAGCAGTACTTC. Translating gives CASRTLAGSYEQYF.

J is TRBJ2-7 and V is TRBV27; D gene uncertain. The V gene lost 2 bases and the J gene lost 0 bases, with 8 bases spanning the gap. This CDR3 comprises 14 residues. Germline V CDR1 and CDR2: MNHEY, SMNVEV (reference sequence). DNA for the CDR3: TGTGCCAGCAGTTTAAAACGGAGCTCCTACGAGCAGTACTTC. Translating it yields CASSLKRSSYEQYF.

The V and J genes are TRBV30 and TRBJ1-4; the D is unclear. The CDR3 is 13 residues long. Germline lookup yields CDR1 GTSNPN and CDR2 SVGIG (reference sequence). V lost 3 bases, J lost 7 bases, and 12 bases lay in between. As DNA, the CDR3 is TGTGCCTGGAGCTACATGGGAGGTGAAAAACTGTTTTTT. Encoded protein: CAWSYMGGEKLFF.

This chain connects TRBV29-1 to TRBJ1-1; D gene unclear. CDR3 length: 16 amino acids. The V end was cut by 4 bases, the J end by 1 base, with 19 bases between. In germline, CDR1 is SQVTM, CDR2 ANQGSEA. For the CDR3, the DNA is TGCAGCGTTGGAATGGACTCCGGGCGGGGGAACACTGAAGCTTTCTTT. It encodes CSVGMDSGRGNTEAFF.

For this clone: Distinct nucleotide sequences in the sample also encode this CDR3. The rearrangement joins TRBV5-1 to TRBJ2-5; 9 bases line up with TRBD1. Germline-derived CDR1 and CDR2 are SGHRS and YFSETQ. The CDR3 has 14 amino acids. Unmatched junction bases numbered 2, after V lost 3 bases and J lost 2 bases. DNA of the CDR3: TGCGCCAGCAGCTCAGGGACAGGGCAAGAGACCCAGTACTTC. Protein sequence: CASSSGTGQETQYF.

This clone showed up just once. The J gene is TRBJ1-2, the V gene TRBV15; 7 nucleotides match TRBD1. The trim removed 5 bases at V and 8 bases at J, leaving 5 bases unmatched. Germline-derived CDR1 and CDR2 are LNHNV and YYDKDF (reference sequence). This CDR3 spans 12 amino acids. The CDR3 DNA reads TGTGCCACCAGCGAGGACAGGAGGGGCTACACCTTC. It codes for CATSEDRRGYTF. The variable domain in full, completed from reference TRBV15 and TRBJ1-2, reads DAMVIQNPRYQVTQFGKPVTLSCSQTLNHNVMYWYQQKSSQAPKLLFHYYDKDFNNEADTPDNFQSRRPNTSFCFLDIRSPGLGDTAMYLCATSEDRRGYTFGSGTRLTVV.

The chain combines TRBV11-3 with TRBJ1-3, with D uncertain. Germline-derived CDR1 and CDR2 are SGHNT and YENEEA. V was shortened by 3 bases and J by 0 bases, with 9 bases between the two germline ends. The CDR3 spans 15 residues. The CDR3 region has the DNA TGTGCCAGCAGCTTGAACACCAACTCTGGAAACACCATATATTTT. Its protein is CASSLNTNSGNTIYF.

This clone occurred once. The rearrangement uses TRBV5-1 and TRBJ2-7, with 13 positions matching TRBD2. V dropped 4 bases and J dropped 6; count of bases not matched to a gene: 16. The length of the CDR3 is 18 residues. Germline lookup yields CDR1 SGHRS and CDR2 YFSETQ. This CDR3 is CASSAGLAGVHFPSEQYF. DNA of the CDR3: TGCGCCAGCAGCGCCGGACTAGCGGGAGTTCACTTTCCGAGCGAGCAGTACTTC.